The 15 T cell receptor beta chains presented below share a single source sample, sequenced in a study of tumor-infiltrating lymphocytes in primary liver carcinoma. Unsorted whole blood supplied the blood RNA, and germline DNA was isolated too. Constant-region priming of approximately 0.55 ug total RNA yielded TCR beta cDNA. Amplification in three nested multiplex PCR rounds with slightly modified ARM-PCR gave rise to TCR beta libraries. Investigators reported that the first two PCR rounds, at approximately 11 cycles each, used TRBV1-TRBV30 forward primers with a C-beta reverse primer. TCRdb re-called the multiplex PCR reads with MiXCR, one entry per CDR3 protein. The data hold approximately 330,000 distinct CDR3 sequences, with 65% observed a single time. Sequences were obtained from peripheral blood. All receptors derive from a middle-aged man with primary liver carcinoma and hepatitis B virus infection.

This clonotype has a handful of counts. The chain uses TRBV6-2 or TRBV6-3 and TRBJ2-1, with 8 positions matching TRBD1. The CDR3 length is 15 residues. V shed 2 bases, J shed 8 bases, and the junction held 8 bases outside the gene matches. Germline CDR1 is MNHEY and CDR2 is SVGEGT. CDR3 sequence reads: CASSYPQGALDEQFF. DNA of the CDR3: TGTGCCAGCAGTTACCCCCAGGGGGCGCTGGATGAGCAGTTCTTC.

As to this clonotype: A much more abundant neighbour one base away suggests this may be a read error. The chain employs TRBV12-3 or TRBV12-4 and TRBJ2-6; D gene uncertain. The CDR3 contains 15 residues. The CDR3 sequence: CAGSLFSSGANVLTF. CDR3 nucleotide sequence: TGTGCCGGCAGTTTATTCTCATCTGGGGCCAACGTCCTGACTTTC.

This chain joins TRBV12-3 or TRBV12-4 and TRBJ1-2; D perhaps matches TRBD1 (6 bases). V lost 8 bases to trimming and J lost 8 bases, with 27 bases between them. CDR3 length: 16 residues. CDR3 DNA sequence: TGTGCCAGCCGTGCAAATACGGGGGGCGTCTTCTGCGGCTACACCTTC. Its translation: CASRANTGGVFCGYTF.

The V call is TRBV6-5, the J call TRBJ2-2; D not resolved. Trimming removed 7 bases at V and 6 bases at J, with 15 bases between. The CDR3 covers 14 residues. Germline CDR1 is MNHEY and CDR2 is SVGAGI. DNA for the CDR3: TGTGCCAGCATTTGCTCCAGTATTGCCGGGGAGCTGTTTTTT. It yields the protein CASICSSIAGELFF.

This clonotype was recorded many times. V usage is TRBV6-5 and J usage is TRBJ1-3, with TRBD1 as a possible D gene (6 bases). The CDR3 is 13 residues long. CDR1 and CDR2 (germline): MNHEY, SVGAGI. V was cut by 5 bases and J by 1 base, with 6 bases left in between. The CDR3 nucleotides are TGTGCCAGCAGTACAGGGTCTGGAAACACCATATATTTT. Translated, it gives CASSTGSGNTIYF.

The chain carries TRBV28 and TRBJ2-5, with 11 bases identical to TRBD1. V shed 8 bases and J 5 bases; nucleotides not matched to a gene: 7. CDR1 and CDR2 (germline): MDHEN, SYDVKM. The CDR3 contains 14 residues. This CDR3 is CASRTGGALETQYF. The CDR3 DNA sequence: TGTGCCAGCCGGACAGGGGGCGCATTGGAGACCCAGTACTTC.

Note on this clonotype: Mismatch with germline at one junction end may stem from a read error. The chain is built from TRBV11-1 and TRBJ2-5; 11 nucleotides agree with TRBD1. The CDR3 is made up of 14 amino acids. CDR1 is SGHAT and CDR2 is FQDESV in the germline V gene (reference sequence). CDR3: CTSNFGTGGKTQYF. CDR3 sequence (DNA): TGTACCAGCAACTTCGGGACAGGGGGGAAGACCCAGTACTTC.

This clonotype was observed many times. The chain joins TRBV4-3 to TRBJ1-1, with 8 nucleotides matching TRBD1. The CDR3 is 14 residues long. CDR1 is LGHNA and CDR2 is YSLEER in the germline V gene. V lost 5 bases, J lost 1 base, and 3 bases stayed unmatched. In DNA form, the CDR3 reads TGCGCCAGCAGCGAACAGGGGGGGAACACTGAAGCTTTCTTT. Amino acids: CASSEQGGNTEAFF.

This clonotype has only a few counts. A much larger clone is a single base away; this may be a read error. CDR3 in amino acids: CASSPLGNSNSPLHF. The CDR3 region has the DNA TGTGCCAGCAGCCCGTTAGGCAACTCGAATTCACCCCTCCACTTT. The rearrangement links TRBV6-1 to TRBJ1-6; D unclear. Germline V gene lookup returns CDR1 MNHNS and CDR2 SASEGT. The germline V and J ends were trimmed by 6 bases and 7 bases, with 16 bases remaining between them. This CDR3 comprises 15 residues.

Concerning this clonotype itself: At one boundary the junction diverges from the germline segment, which might be a read error. The chain combines TRBV7-9 with TRBJ1-2; D not certain. This CDR3 contains 17 residues. Per germline, CDR1 SEHNR and CDR2 FQNEAQ (reference sequence). CDR3 in amino acids: CTSSPYSGGPRRGGYTF. CDR3 coding DNA: TGTACCAGCAGTCCATATTCGGGAGGTCCCCGAAGAGGAGGCTACACCTTC.

At least ten counts were recorded for this clonotype. The chain couples TRBV7-9 to TRBJ2-7; TRBD1 agrees at 8 bases. The CDR3 runs 15 residues. V shed 5 bases and J 1 base; nucleotides not matched to a gene: 7. The germline gives CDR1 SEHNR, CDR2 FQNEAQ (reference sequence). The CDR3: CASSQRQGSSYEQYF. CDR3 nucleotide sequence: TGTGCCAGCAGCCAAAGACAGGGGTCGTCCTACGAGCAGTACTTC.

Comments on this clonotype: A read error may explain this, as a much larger clone is one base away. The chain links TRBV6-2 or TRBV6-3 to TRBJ1-2; D gene ambiguous. The CDR3 has 11 amino acids. Germline V gene lookup returns CDR1 MNHEY and CDR2 SVGEGT. CDR3 nucleotide sequence: TGTACCAGCAGTTACGTCTATGGCTACACCTTC. Its protein product is CTSSYVYGYTF.

This chain uses TRBV29-1 with TRBJ2-7; D uncertain. This CDR3 has 14 residues. The V and J ends lost 3 bases and 2 bases respectively, with 14 bases between them. The V gene's germline CDR1 is SQVTM and CDR2 ANQGSEA. The CDR3 is CSVESQWGPYEQYF. CDR3 coding DNA: TGCAGCGTTGAGAGCCAATGGGGTCCCTACGAGCAGTACTTC.

The table lists this clonotype with a few counts. The chain joins TRBV5-4 to TRBJ2-5; 7 bases agree with TRBD1. This CDR3 contains 15 residues. V was pared by 7 bases and J by 2 bases, with 11 bases of the junction left unmatched. Germline CDR1 and CDR2: SGHNT and YYREEE (reference sequence). The CDR3 sequence: CASAPGTDLQETQYF. In DNA form, the CDR3 reads TGTGCCAGCGCGCCTGGGACAGACCTTCAAGAGACCCAGTACTTC.

This clonotype was seen once. This may stem from a read error, because a much larger clone lies one nucleotide away. The rearrangement uses TRBV10-3 and TRBJ2-2; D not resolved. The germline gives CDR1 ENHRY, CDR2 SYGVKD. The CDR3 is made up of 14 amino acids. CDR3 in amino acids: CVISENGVTGELFF. For the CDR3, the DNA is TGTGTCATCAGTGAAAATGGTGTCACCGGGGAGCTGTTTTTT.